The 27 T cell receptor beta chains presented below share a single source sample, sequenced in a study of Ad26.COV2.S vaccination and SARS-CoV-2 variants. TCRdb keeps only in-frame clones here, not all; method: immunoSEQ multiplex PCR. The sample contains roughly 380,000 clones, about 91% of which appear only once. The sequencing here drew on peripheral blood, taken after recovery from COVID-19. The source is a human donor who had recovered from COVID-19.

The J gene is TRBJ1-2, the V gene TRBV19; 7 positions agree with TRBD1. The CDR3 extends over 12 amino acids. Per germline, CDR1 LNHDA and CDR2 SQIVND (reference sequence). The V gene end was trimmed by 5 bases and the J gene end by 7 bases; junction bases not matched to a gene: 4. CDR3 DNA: TGTGCCAGTAGTGACAGGGTAGTTGGCTACACCTTC. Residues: CASSDRVVGYTF. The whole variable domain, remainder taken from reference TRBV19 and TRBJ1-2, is DGGITQSPKYLFRKEGQNVTLSCEQNLNHDAMYWYRQDPGQGLRLIYYSQIVNDFQKGDIAEGYSVSREKKESFPLTVTSAQKNPTAFYLCASSDRVVGYTFGSGTRLTVV.

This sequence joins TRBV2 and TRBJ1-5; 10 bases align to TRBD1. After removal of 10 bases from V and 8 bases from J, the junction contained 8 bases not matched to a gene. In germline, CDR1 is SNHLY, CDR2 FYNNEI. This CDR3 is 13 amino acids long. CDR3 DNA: TGTGCCACCTGGACAGGGGGAATTGAGCCCCAGCATTTT. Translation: CATWTGGIEPQHF.

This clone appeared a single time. The CDR3 DNA reads TGCGCCAGCAGCAACCCGACAGGGAACTATGGCTACACCTTC. As protein: CASSNPTGNYGYTF. The gene calls are TRBV4-1 and TRBJ1-2; 7 nucleotides line up with TRBD1. This CDR3 comprises 14 residues. The germline V gene has CDR1 MGHRA and CDR2 YSYEKL. The trim removed 5 bases at V and 2 bases at J, leaving 5 bases unmatched.

CDR3 in amino acids: CSVAQQGGTDTQYF. CDR3 in DNA: TGCAGCGTAGCCCAGCAGGGGGGCACAGATACGCAGTATTTT. The rearrangement uses TRBV29-1 and TRBJ2-3; 7 positions agree with TRBD1. This CDR3 is built from 14 residues. Unmatched junction bases numbered 7, after V lost 6 bases and J lost 1 base. The germline V gene encodes CDR1 SQVTM and CDR2 ANQGSEA.

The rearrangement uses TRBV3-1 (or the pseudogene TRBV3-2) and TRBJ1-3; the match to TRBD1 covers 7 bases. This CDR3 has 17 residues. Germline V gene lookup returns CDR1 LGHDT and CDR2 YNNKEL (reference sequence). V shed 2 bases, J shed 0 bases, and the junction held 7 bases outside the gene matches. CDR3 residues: CASSQLTGKSSGNTIYF. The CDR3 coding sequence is TGTGCCAGCAGCCAATTGACAGGGAAGTCCTCTGGAAACACCATATATTTT.

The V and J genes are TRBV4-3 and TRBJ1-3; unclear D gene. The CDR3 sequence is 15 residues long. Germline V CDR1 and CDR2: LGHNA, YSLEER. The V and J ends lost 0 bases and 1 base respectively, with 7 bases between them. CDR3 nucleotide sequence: TGCGCCAGCAGCCAAGATCAGAGGTCTGGAAACACCATATATTTT. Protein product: CASSQDQRSGNTIYF.

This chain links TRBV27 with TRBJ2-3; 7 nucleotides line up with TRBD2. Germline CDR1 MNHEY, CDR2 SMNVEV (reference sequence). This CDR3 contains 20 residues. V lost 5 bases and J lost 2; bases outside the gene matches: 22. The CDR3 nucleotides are TGTGCCAGCAGTCCCCACCTCCTAGCGGAGGTCCCGATAGACACAGATACGCAGTATTTT. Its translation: CASSPHLLAEVPIDTDTQYF.

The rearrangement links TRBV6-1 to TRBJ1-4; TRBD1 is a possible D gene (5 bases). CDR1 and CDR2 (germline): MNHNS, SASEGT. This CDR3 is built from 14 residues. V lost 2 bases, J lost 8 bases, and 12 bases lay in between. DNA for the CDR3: TGTGCCAGCAGTGAATGGCAGGGAGACGAAAAACTGTTTTTT. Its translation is CASSEWQGDEKLFF.

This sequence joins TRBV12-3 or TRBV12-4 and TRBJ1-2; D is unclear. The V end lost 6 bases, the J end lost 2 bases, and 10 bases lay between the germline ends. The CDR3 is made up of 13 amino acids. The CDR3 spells CASRMEGNYGYTF. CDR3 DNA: TGTGCCAGCAGGATGGAGGGAAACTATGGCTACACCTTC.

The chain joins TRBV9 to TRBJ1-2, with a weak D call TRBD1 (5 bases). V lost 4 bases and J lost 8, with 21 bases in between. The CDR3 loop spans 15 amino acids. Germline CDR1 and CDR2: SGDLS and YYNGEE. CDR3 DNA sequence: TGTGCCAGCAGCCCAGTCTTGGGGCCAGGGCGCGGCTACACCTTC. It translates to CASSPVLGPGRGYTF.

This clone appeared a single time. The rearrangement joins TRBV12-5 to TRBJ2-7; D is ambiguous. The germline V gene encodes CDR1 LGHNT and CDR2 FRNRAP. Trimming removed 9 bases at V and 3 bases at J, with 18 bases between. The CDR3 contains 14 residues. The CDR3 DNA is TGTGCTAGCCGCCCCTGGGTCCGGAGCTACGAGCAGTACTTC. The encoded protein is CASRPWVRSYEQYF.

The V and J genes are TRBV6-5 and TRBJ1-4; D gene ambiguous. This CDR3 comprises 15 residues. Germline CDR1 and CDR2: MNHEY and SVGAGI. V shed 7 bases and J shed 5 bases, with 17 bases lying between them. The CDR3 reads CASTRILAPNEKLFF. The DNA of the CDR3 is TGTGCCAGCACCAGGATTTTGGCGCCGAATGAAAAACTGTTTTTT.

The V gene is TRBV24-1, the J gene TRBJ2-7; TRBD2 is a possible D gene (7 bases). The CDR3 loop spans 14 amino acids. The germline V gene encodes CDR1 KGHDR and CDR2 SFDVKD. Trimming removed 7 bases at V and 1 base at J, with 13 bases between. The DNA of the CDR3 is TGTGCCACCAGGGGAGGGGACACGTCCTACGAGCAGTACTTC. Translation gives CATRGGDTSYEQYF.

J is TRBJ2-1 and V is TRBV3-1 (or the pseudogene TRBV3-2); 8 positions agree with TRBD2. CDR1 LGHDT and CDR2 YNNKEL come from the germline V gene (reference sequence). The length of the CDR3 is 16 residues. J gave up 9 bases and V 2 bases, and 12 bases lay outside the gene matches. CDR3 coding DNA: TGTGCCAGCAGCCAATTAACGGGGGGGTTACAGAGTGAGCAGTTCTTC. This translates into CASSQLTGGLQSEQFF.

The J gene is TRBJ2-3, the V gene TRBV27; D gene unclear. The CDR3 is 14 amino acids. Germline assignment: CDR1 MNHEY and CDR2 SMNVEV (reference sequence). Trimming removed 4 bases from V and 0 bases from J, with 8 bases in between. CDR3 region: CASSYGGSTDTQYF. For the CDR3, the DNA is TGTGCCAGCAGTTATGGCGGAAGCACAGATACGCAGTATTTT.

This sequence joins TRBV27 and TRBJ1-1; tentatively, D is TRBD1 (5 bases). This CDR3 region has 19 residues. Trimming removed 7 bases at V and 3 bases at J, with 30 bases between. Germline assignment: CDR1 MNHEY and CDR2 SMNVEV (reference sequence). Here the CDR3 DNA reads TGTGCCAGCACCTCCCCCGAGGCAGGGACCCTACAGACATACACTGAAGCTTTCTTT. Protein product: CASTSPEAGTLQTYTEAFF.

CDR3 coding DNA: TGTGCCAGCAGCGTAGGGTGGGACAGGGGACCTTCCTACGAGCAGTACTTC. Its protein is CASSVGWDRGPSYEQYF. The J gene is TRBJ2-7, the V gene TRBV9, with TRBD1 identical over 10 bases. The germline V gene encodes CDR1 SGDLS and CDR2 YYNGEE. The CDR3 runs 17 residues. V trimming: 0 bases; J trimming: 1 base; junction bases outside the gene matches: 7.

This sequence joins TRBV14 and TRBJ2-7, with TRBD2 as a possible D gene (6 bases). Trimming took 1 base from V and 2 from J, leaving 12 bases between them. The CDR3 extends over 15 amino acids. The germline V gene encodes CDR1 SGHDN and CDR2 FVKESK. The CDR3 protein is CASSQGLGGAYEQYF. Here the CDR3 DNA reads TGTGCCAGCAGCCAAGGGTTGGGGGGAGCCTACGAGCAGTACTTC.

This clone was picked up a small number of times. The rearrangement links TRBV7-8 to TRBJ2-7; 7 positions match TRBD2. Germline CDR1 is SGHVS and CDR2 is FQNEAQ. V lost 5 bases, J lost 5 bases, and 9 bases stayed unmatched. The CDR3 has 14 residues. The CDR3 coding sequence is TGTGCCAGCAGCGCCGCTGGGAGGGCCAACGAGCAGTACTTC. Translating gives CASSAAGRANEQYF.

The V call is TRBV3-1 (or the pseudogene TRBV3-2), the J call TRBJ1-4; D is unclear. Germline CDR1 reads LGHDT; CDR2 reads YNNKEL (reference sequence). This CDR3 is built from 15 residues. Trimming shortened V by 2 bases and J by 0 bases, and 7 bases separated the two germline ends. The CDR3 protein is CASSQQVATNEKLFF. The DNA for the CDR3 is TGTGCCAGCAGCCAACAGGTCGCAACTAATGAAAAACTGTTTTTT.

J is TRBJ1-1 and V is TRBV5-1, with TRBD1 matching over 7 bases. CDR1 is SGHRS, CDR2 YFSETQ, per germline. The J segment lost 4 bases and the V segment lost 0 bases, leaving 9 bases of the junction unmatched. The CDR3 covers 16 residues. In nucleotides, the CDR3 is TGCGCCAGCAGCTTGGACCGTCACACAGGGGCCACTGAAGCTTTCTTT. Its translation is CASSLDRHTGATEAFF.

The CDR3 protein is CATSARGNQPQHF. CDR3 DNA sequence: TGTGCCACCAGTGCCAGGGGAAACCAGCCCCAGCATTTT. The rearrangement links TRBV24-1 to TRBJ1-5; TRBD1 is a possible D gene (6 bases). Germline V gene data show CDR1 as KGHDR and CDR2 as SFDVKD. The CDR3 loop spans 13 amino acids. Deletions cut 5 bases from V and 7 bases from J, with 11 bases between.

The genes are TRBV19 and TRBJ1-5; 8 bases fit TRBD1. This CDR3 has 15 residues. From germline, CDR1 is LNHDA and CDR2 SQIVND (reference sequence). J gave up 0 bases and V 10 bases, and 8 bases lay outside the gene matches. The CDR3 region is CAIGRGRGSNQPQHF. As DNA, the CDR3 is TGTGCCATCGGCAGGGGGCGAGGTAGCAATCAGCCCCAGCATTTT.

DNA of the CDR3: TGTGCCAGCAGCTGGGCCCCGGGGGGCGCGAACTATGGCTACACCTTC. Translating gives CASSWAPGGANYGYTF. The chain is built from TRBV5-6 and TRBJ1-2, with D perhaps TRBD1 (6 bases). CDR1 is SGHDT and CDR2 is YYEEEE in the germline V gene. V lost 3 bases and J 2 bases, leaving 17 bases between the germline ends. This CDR3 is built from 16 residues.

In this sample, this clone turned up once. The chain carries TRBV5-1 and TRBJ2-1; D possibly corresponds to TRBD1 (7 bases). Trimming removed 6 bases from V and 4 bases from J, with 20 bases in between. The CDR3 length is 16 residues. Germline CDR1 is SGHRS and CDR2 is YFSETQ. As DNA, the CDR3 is TGCGCCAGCACATTGGGGGGCAGGGGGAAGTACAATGAGCAGTTCTTC. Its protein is CASTLGGRGKYNEQFF.

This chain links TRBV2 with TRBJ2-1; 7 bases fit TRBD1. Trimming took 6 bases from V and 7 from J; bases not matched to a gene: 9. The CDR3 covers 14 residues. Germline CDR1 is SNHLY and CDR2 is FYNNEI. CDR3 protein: CASRVGTVGNEQFF. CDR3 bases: TGTGCCAGCAGGGTCGGGACAGTGGGGAATGAGCAGTTCTTC.

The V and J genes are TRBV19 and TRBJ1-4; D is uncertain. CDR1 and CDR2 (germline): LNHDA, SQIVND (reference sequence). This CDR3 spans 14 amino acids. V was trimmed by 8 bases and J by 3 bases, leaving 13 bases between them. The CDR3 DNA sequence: TGTGCCAGTTCCTCGGGTCCGGCTAATGAAAAACTGTTTTTT. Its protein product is CASSSGPANEKLFF.